This T cell receptor beta chain originates from a study of blood T cell repertoires in COVID-19. As handled by the study authors: Using reference gene primer amplification, nucleated cell counts were estimated. Using immunoSEQ multiplex PCR, the repertoire was profiled, and TCRdb retains in-frame clones only, with some absent. V and J calls and clone size come straight from that table; D and trimming were deduced from the DNA. The data show roughly 320,000 clones, 70% to 90% seen once. This clone has a single count. The sample consisted of peripheral blood. The origin of this receptor is a human donor in a cohort sampled during active COVID-19.

This CDR3 reads CASSLTQGNTEAFF. The CDR3 bases are TGTGCCAGCAGCCTCACACAGGGGAACACTGAAGCTTTCTTT. The chain recombines TRBV14 with TRBJ1-1; possible D gene TRBD1, 6 bases. The CDR3 length is 14 residues. CDR1 is SGHDN, CDR2 FVKESK, per germline. Trimming cost V 4 bases and J 1 base, with 10 bases left between them.